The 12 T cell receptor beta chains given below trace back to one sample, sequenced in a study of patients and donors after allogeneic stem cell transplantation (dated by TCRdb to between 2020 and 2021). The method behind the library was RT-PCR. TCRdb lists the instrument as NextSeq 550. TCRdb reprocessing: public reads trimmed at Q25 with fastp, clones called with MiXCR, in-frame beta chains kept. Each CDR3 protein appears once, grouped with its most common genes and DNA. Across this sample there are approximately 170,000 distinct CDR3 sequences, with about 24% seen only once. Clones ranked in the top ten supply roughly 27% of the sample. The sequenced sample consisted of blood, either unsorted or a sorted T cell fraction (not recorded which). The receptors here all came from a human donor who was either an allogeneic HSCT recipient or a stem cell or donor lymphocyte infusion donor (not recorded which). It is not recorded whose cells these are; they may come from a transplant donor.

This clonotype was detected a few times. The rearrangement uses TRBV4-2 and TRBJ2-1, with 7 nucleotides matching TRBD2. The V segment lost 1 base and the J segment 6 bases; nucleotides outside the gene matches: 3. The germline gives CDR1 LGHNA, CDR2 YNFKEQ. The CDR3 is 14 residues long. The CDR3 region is CASSQAGGSNEQFF. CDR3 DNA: TGTGCCAGCAGCCAAGCGGGCGGGAGCAATGAGCAGTTCTTC.

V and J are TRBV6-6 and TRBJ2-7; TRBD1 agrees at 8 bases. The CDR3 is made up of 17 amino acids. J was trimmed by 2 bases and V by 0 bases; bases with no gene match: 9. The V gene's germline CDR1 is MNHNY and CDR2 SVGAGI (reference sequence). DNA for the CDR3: TGTGCCAGCAGTTACTCCCAGGACAGGGAGATCCCCTACGAGCAGTACTTC. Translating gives CASSYSQDREIPYEQYF.

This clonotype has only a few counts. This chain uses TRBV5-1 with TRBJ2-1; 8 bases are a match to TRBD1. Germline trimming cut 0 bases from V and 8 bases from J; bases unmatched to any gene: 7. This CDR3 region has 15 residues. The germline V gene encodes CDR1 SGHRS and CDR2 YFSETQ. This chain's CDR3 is CASSLVQGALDEQFF. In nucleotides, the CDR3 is TGCGCCAGCAGCTTGGTTCAGGGGGCGTTGGATGAGCAGTTCTTC.

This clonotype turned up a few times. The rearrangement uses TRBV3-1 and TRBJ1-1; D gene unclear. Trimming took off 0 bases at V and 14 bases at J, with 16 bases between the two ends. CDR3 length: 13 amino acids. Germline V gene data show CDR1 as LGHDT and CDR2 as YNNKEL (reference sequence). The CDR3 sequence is CASSQDPAALGFF. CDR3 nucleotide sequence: TGTGCCAGCAGCCAAGATCCCGCAGCATTGGGATTCTTT.

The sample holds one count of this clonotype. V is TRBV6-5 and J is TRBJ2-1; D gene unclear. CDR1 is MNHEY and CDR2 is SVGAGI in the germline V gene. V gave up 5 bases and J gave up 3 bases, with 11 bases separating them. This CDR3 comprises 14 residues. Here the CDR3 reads CASSVRHNYNEQFF. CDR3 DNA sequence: TGTGCCAGCAGTGTCCGGCATAACTACAATGAGCAGTTCTTC.

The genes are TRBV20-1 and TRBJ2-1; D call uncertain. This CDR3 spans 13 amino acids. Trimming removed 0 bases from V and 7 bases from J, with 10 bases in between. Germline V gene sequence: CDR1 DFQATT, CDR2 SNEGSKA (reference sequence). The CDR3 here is CSARDQVRNEQFF. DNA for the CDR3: TGCAGTGCTAGAGATCAAGTCCGGAATGAGCAGTTCTTC.

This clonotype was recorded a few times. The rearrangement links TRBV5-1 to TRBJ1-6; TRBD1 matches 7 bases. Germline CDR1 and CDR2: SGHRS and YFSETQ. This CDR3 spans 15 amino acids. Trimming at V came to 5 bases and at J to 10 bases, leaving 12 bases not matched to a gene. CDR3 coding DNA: TGCGCCAGCAGAACTACCGGGACAGCAGAATCACCCCTCCACTTT. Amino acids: CASRTTGTAESPLHF.

The CDR3 DNA reads TGTGCCAGCAGCTCGACGACTAGCTGGGAGCAGTTCTTC. Its translation: CASSSTTSWEQFF. The chain recombines TRBV7-9 with TRBJ2-1; 7 bases are shared with TRBD2. The CDR3 is made up of 13 amino acids. Germline V lookup: CDR1 SEHNR, CDR2 FQNEAQ (reference sequence). The ends lost 4 bases at V and 10 bases at J; junction bases unmatched: 7. Together with reference TRBV7-9 and TRBJ2-1, the CDR3 gives the full variable domain: DTGVSQNPRHKITKRGQNVTFRCDPISEHNRLYWYRQTLGQGPEFLTYFQNEAQLEKSRLLSDRFSAERPKGSFSTLEIQRTEQGDSAMYLCASSSTTSWEQFFGPGTRLTVL.

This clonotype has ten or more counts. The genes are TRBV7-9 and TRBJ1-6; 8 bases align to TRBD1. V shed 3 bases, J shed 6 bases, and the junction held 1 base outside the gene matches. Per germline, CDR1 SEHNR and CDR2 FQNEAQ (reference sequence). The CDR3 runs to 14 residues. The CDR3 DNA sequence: TGTGCCAGCAGCTTGGACAGGGTTAATTCACCCCTCCACTTT. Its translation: CASSLDRVNSPLHF.

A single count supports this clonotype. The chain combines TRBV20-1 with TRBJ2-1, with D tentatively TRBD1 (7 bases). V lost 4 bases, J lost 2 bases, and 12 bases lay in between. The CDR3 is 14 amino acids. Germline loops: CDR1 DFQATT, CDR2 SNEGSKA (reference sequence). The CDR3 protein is CSATRDSAYNEQFF. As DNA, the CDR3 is TGCAGTGCTACGCGGGACAGCGCCTACAATGAGCAGTTCTTC.

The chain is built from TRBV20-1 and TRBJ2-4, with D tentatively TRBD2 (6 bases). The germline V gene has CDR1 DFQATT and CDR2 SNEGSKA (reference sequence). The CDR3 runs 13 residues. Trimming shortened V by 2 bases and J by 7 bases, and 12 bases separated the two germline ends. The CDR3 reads CSARPLGSNIQYF. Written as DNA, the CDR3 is TGCAGTGCTAGACCTCTCGGGAGTAACATTCAGTACTTC.

CDR3 bases: TGCAGTGCTAGTGTAGCGGAGAACACCGGGGAGCTGTTTTTT. It translates to CSASVAENTGELFF. This sequence joins TRBV20-1 and TRBJ2-2; possible D gene TRBD2, 6 bases. Germline CDR1 is DFQATT and CDR2 is SNEGSKA (reference sequence). The CDR3 has 14 residues. V was pared by 3 bases and J by 1 base, with 9 bases between.